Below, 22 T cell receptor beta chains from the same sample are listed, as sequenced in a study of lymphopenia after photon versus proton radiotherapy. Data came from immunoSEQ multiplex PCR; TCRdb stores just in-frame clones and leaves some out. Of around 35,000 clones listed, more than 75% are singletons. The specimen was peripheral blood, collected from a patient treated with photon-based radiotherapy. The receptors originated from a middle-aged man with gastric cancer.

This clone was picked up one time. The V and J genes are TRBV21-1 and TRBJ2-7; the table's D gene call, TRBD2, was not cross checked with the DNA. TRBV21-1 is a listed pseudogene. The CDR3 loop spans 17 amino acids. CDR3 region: CASSKEVSGDPPYEQYF. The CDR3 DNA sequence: TGTGCCAGCAGCAAAGAAGTTAGCGGGGACCCCCCCTACGAGCAGTACTTC.

The CDR3 here is CASSGQNEGEKLFF. DNA of the CDR3: TGCGCCAGCAGCGGACAGAACGAGGGTGAAAAACTGTTTTTT. The chain uses TRBV10-2 and TRBJ1-4; D perhaps matches TRBD1 (6 bases). V was trimmed by 6 bases and J by 7 bases, leaving 15 bases between them. CDR1 and CDR2 from the germline V gene are WSHSY and SAAADI. The CDR3 extends over 14 amino acids.

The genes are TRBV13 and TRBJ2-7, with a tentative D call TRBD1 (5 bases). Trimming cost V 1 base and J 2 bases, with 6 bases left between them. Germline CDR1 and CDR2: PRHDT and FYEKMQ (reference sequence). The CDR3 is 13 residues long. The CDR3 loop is CASSLEGTYEQYF. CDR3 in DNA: TGTGCCAGCAGCTTAGAGGGGACCTACGAGCAGTACTTC.

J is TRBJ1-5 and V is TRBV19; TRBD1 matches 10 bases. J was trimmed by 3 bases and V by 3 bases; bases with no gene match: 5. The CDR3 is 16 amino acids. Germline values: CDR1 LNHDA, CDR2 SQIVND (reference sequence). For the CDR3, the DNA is TGTGCCAGTAGTATCGGGACAGGGGTTCTCAATCAGCCCCAGCATTTT. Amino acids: CASSIGTGVLNQPQHF.

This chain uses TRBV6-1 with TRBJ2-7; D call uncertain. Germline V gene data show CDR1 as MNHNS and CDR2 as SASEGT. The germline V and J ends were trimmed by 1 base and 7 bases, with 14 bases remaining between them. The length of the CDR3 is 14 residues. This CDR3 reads CASSEEARSQEQYF. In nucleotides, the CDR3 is TGTGCCAGCAGTGAAGAGGCCAGATCACAGGAGCAGTACTTC.

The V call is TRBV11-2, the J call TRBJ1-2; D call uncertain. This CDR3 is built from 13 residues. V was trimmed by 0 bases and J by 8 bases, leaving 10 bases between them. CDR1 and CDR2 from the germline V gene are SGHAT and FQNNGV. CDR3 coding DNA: TGTGCCAGCAGCTTAGATCGGACGGGAGGCTACACCTTC. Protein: CASSLDRTGGYTF.

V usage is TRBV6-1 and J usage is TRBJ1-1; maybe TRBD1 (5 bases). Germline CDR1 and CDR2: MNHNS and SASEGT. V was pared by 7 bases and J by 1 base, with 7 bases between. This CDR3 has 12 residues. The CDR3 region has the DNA TGTGCCAGCATTCAGGGGAACACTGAAGCTTTCTTT. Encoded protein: CASIQGNTEAFF.

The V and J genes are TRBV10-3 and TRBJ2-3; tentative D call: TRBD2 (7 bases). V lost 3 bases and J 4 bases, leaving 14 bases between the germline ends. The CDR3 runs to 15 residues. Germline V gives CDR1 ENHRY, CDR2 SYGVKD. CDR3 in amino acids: CAISDIRGGSDTQYF. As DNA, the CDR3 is TGTGCCATCAGTGACATTAGGGGGGGGTCAGATACGCAGTATTTT.

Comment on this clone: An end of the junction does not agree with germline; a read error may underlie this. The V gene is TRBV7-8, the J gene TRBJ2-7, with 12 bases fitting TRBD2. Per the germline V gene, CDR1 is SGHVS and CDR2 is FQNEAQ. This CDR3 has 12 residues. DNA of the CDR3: TGTGCCAGCAGCTTTCTAGCGGGAGGGCCGCTCTTC. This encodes CASSFLAGGPLF.

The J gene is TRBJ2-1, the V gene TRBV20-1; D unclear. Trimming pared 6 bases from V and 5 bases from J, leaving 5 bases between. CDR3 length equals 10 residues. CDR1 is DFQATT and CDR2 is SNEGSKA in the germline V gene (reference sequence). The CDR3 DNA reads TGCAGTGCCAACGACAATGAGCAGTTCTTC. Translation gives CSANDNEQFF.

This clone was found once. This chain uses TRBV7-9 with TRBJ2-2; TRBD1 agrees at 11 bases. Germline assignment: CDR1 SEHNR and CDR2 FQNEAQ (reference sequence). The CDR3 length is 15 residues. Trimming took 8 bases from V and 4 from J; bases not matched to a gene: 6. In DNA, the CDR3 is TGTGCCAGCGTCTCCGGGACAGGGGGCACCGGGGAGCTGTTTTTT. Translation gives CASVSGTGGTGELFF.

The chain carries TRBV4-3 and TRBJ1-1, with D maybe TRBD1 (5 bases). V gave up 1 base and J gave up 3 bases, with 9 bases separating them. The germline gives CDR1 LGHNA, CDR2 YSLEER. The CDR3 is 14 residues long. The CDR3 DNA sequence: TGCGCCAGCAGCCAAGGAATGGGACACACTGAAGCTTTCTTT. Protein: CASSQGMGHTEAFF.

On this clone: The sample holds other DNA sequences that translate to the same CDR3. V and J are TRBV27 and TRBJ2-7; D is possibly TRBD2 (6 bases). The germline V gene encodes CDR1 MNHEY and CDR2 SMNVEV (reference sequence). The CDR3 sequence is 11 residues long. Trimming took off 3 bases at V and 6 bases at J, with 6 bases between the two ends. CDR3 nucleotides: TGTGCCAGCAGTTTGGGGGGCGAGCAGTACTTC. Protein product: CASSLGGEQYF.

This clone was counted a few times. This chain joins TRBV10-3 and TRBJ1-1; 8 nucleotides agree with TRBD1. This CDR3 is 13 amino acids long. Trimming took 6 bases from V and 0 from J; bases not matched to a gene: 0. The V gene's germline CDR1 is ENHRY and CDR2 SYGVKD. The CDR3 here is CAIRTGVNTEAFF. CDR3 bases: TGTGCCATCAGGACAGGGGTGAACACTGAAGCTTTCTTT.

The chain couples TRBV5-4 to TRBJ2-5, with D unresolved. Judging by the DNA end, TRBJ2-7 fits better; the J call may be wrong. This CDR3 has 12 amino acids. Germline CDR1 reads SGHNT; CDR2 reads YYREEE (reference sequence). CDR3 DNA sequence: TGTGCCAGCAGCTCCGACCAGAACGAGCAGTACTTC. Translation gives CASSSDQNEQYF.

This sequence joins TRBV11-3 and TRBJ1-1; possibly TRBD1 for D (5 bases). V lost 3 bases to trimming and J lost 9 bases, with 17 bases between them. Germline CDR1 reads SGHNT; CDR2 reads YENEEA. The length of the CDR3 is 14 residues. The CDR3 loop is CASSLGVQGSQAFF. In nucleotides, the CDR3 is TGTGCCAGCAGCTTGGGGGTTCAGGGTTCCCAAGCTTTCTTT.

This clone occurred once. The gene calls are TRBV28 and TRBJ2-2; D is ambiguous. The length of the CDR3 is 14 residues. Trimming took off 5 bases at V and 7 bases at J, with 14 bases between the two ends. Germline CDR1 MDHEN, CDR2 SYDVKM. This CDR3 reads CASSTAWGHGELFF. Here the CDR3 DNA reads TGTGCCAGCAGTACCGCCTGGGGTCACGGGGAGCTGTTTTTT.

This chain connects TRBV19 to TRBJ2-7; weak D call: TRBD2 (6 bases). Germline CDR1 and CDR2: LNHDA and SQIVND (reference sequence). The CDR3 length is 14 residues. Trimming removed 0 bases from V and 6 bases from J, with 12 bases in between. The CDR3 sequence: CASSIDKGGSEQYF. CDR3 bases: TGTGCCAGTAGTATAGATAAAGGAGGGAGCGAGCAGTACTTC.

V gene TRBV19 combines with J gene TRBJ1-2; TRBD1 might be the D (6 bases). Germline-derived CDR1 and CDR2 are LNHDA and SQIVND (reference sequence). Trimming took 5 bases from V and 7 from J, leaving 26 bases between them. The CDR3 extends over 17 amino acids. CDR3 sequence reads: CASSPSSSYGGGVGYTF. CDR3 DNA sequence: TGTGCCAGTAGTCCCTCATCAAGTTACGGGGGCGGAGTTGGCTACACCTTC.

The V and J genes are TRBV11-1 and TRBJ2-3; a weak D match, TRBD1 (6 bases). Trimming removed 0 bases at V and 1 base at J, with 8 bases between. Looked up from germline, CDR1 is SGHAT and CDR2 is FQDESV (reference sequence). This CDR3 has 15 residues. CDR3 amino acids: CASSLAWTGTDTQYF. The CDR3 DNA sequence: TGTGCCAGCAGCTTAGCTTGGACAGGCACAGATACGCAGTATTTT.

CDR3 residues: CASSQQLQETQYF. The CDR3 nucleotides are TGTGCCAGCAGCCAACAGCTCCAAGAGACCCAGTACTTC. V and J are TRBV7-8 and TRBJ2-5; D gene ambiguous. Germline-derived CDR1 and CDR2 are SGHVS and FQNEAQ. This CDR3 spans 13 amino acids. The germline V and J ends were trimmed by 5 bases and 1 base, with 8 bases remaining between them.

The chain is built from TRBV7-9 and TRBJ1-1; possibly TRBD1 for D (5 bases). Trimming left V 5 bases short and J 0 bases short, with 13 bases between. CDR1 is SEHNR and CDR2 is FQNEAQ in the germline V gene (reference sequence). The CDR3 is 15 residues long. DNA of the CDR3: TGTGCCAGCAGCCCATGGGACTTATTGAACACTGAAGCTTTCTTT. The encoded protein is CASSPWDLLNTEAFF. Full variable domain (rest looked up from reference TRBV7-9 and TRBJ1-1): DTGVSQNPRHKITKRGQNVTFRCDPISEHNRLYWYRQTLGQGPEFLTYFQNEAQLEKSRLLSDRFSAERPKGSFSTLEIQRTEQGDSAMYLCASSPWDLLNTEAFFGQGTRLTVV.